This T cell receptor (beta chain) was recovered during a study of control samples from healthy donors and cancer patients. The CDR3 length is 14 residues. The V gene lost 1 base and the J gene lost 8 bases, with 14 bases spanning the gap. Per germline, CDR1 SGHDN and CDR2 FVKESK. The repertoire was sequenced with immunoSEQ multiplex PCR; TCRdb's copy has only in-frame clones and lacks some. This table has 120,000 or so clones, over 75% appearing once. Input material: blood. This rearrangement joins TRBV14 to TRBJ1-2; no firm D call. This TCR came from a man aged 18 to 35 in good health. CDR3 nucleotides: TGTGCCAGCAGCCAAGGCAGCCCCGTAAGGGGCTACACCTTC. Translation gives CASSQGSPVRGYTF.